What follows is one T cell receptor (beta chain) and its context. The antigen remains undetermined. The CDR3 covers 14 residues. V lost 1 base and J lost 2, with 9 bases in between. The germline V gene encodes CDR1 LGHDT and CDR2 YNNKEL (reference sequence). The sequenced cases were selected for having the highest brain T cell transcript signatures. At least one anti-epileptic drug was given before surgery. This entry comes from a study of brain T cells in children with intractable seizures. Study-wide points: Viral specificity was inferred only from CDR3 similarity; HCMV serostatus was unknown. Clones missing pre-surgery may reflect undersampling of that blood sample.

Method: immunoSEQ multiplex PCR; TCRdb's copy keeps in-frame clones and lacks some. The table has about 76,000 clones, around 93% seen once. This clonotype originated in a boy under three years old with tuberous sclerosis and intractable seizures. The J gene is TRBJ2-7, the V gene TRBV3-1 (or the pseudogene TRBV3-2); D is undetermined. This specimen consisted of peripheral blood, obtained at surgery. CDR3 region: CASSQGRTPYEQYF. In nucleotides, the CDR3 is TGTGCCAGCAGCCAAGGGCGGACCCCCTACGAGCAGTACTTC.